This T cell receptor (beta chain) stems from a study of cytomegalovirus exposure and HLA in healthy donors. Study-wide background: There were some 81 million unique TCRs (from HLA-typed donors) in an early data release.

Worth noting for this clone: The antigen is not known.

Findings and limits, study-wide: Trimming of TCR beta V- and J-genes showed a link, identified in a later analysis, to a missense DCLRE1C variant. Later analysis indicated greater clonal expansion among HLA-associated TCR beta chains than among equally common other chains.

The PCR had 60 Vbeta and 13 Jbeta primers. Libraries were prepared by immunoSEQ multiplex PCR; TCRdb keeps only in-frame clonotypes and omits some of them. This sample has 100,000 to 150,000 clones; 75% to 85% occur once, and the top ten carry 5% to 7%. The sample comprised PBMCs. The origin of this receptor is a middle-aged woman in good health and CMV-seropositive.

CDR3 residues: CAWSVQGRYEQYF. The CDR3 coding sequence is TGTGCCTGGAGTGTACAGGGGAGATACGAGCAGTACTTC. V and J are TRBV30 and TRBJ2-5; 7 bases fit TRBD1. The J call may be in error: the DNA end matches TRBJ2-7 better. The germline gives CDR1 GTSNPN, CDR2 SVGIG (reference sequence). CDR3 length equals 13 residues.